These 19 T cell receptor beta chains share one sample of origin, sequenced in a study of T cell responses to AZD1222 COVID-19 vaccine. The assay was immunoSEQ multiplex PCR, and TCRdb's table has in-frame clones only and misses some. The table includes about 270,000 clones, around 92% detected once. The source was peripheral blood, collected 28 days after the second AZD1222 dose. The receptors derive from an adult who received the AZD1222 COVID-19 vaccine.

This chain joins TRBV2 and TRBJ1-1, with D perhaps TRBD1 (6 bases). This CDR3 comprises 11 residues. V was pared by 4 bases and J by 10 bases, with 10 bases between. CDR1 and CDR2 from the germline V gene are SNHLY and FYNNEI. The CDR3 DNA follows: TGTGCCAGCAGTGCAGGGGTTGGAGCTTTCTTT. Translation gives CASSAGVGAFF.

This chain's CDR3 is CASAPRALSSYEQYF. CDR3 nucleotides: TGTGCCAGCGCTCCAAGGGCTCTTAGCTCCTACGAGCAGTACTTC. The chain has TRBV7-2 and TRBJ2-7; no clear D gene. The CDR3 spans 15 residues. Germline CDR1 is SGHTA and CDR2 is FQGNSA. Trimming removed 8 bases from V and 0 bases from J, with 17 bases in between.

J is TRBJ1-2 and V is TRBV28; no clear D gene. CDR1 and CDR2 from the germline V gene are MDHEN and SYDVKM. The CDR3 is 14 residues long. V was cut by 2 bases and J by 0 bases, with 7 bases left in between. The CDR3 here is CASSLVPANYGYTF. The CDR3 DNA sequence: TGTGCCAGCAGTTTAGTTCCAGCTAACTATGGCTACACCTTC.

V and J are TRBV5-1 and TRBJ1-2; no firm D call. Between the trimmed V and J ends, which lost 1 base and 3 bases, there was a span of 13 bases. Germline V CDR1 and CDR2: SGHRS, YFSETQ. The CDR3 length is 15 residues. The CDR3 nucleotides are TGCGCCAGCAGCTTGAGACCGAGGCAGGACTATGGCTACACCTTC. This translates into CASSLRPRQDYGYTF.

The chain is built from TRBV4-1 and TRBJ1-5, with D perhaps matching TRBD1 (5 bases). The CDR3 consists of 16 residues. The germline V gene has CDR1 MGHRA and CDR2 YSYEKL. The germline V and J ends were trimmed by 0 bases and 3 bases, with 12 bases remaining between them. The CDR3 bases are TGCGCCAGCAGCCAAGATCAAAGGGGTCCCAATCAGCCCCAGCATTTT. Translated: CASSQDQRGPNQPQHF.

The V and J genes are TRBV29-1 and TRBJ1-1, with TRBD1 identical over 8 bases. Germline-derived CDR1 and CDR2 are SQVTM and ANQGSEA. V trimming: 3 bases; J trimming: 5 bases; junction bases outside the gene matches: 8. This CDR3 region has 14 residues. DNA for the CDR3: TGCAGCGTTGAGCTTCGGACAGGGTTGACTGAAGCTTTCTTT. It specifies CSVELRTGLTEAFF.

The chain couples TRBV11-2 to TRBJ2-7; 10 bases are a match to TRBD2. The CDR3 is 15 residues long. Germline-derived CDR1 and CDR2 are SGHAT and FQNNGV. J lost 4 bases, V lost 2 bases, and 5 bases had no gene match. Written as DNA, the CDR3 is TGTGCCAGCAGCTTAATGCTAGCGGGAGTGTACGAGCAGTACTTC. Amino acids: CASSLMLAGVYEQYF.

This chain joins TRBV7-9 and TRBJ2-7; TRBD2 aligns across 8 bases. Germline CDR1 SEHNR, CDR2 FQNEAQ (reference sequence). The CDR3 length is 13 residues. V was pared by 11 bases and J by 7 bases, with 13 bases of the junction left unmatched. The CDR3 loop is CASQGAGGKEQYF. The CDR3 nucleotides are TGTGCCTCCCAGGGCGCGGGAGGCAAAGAGCAGTACTTC.

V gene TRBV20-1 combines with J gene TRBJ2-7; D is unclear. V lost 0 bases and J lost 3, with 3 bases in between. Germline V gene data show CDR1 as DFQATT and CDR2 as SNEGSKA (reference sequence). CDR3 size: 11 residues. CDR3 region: CSARDIYEQYF. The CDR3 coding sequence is TGCAGTGCTAGAGATATCTACGAGCAGTACTTC.

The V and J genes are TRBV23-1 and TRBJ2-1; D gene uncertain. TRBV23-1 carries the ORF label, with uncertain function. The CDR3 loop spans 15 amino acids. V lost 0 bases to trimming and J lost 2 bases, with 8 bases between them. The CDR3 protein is CASSQSRRTYNEQFF. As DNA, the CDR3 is TGCGCCAGCAGTCAATCGCGGAGAACCTACAATGAGCAGTTCTTC.

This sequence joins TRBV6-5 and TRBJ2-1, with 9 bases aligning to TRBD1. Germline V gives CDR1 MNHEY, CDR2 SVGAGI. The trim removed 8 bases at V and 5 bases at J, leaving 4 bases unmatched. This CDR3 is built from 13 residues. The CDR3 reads CASRDRVNNEQFF. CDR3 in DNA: TGTGCCAGCCGGGACAGGGTAAACAATGAGCAGTTCTTC.

The CDR3 sequence: CASSVRDSYEQYF. CDR3 nucleotides: TGTGCCAGCAGTGTTCGGGACAGCTACGAGCAGTACTTC. The J gene is TRBJ2-7, the V gene TRBV2, with 7 bases lining up with TRBD1. This CDR3 has 13 residues. The germline gives CDR1 SNHLY, CDR2 FYNNEI. Losses at the gene ends were 4 bases for V and 3 bases for J; bases not matched to a gene: 3. The full variable domain, completed using reference TRBV2 and TRBJ2-7, is EPEVTQTPSHQVTQMGQEVILRCVPISNHLYFYWYRQILGQKVEFLVSFYNNEISEKSEIFDDQFSVERPDGSNFTLKIRSTKLEDSAMYFCASSVRDSYEQYFGPGTRLTVT.

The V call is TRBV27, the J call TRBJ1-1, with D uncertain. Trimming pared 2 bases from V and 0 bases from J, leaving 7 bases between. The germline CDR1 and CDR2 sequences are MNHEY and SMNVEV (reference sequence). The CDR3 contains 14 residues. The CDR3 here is CASSLGGVNTEAFF. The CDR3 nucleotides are TGTGCCAGCAGTTTAGGCGGTGTGAACACTGAAGCTTTCTTT.

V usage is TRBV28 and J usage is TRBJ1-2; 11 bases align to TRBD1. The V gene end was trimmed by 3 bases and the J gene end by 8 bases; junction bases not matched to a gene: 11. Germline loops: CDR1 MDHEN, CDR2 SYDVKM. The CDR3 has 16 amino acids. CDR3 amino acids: CASSLYPDRGRGGYTF. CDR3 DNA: TGTGCCAGCAGTTTGTATCCGGACAGGGGGCGGGGAGGCTACACCTTC.

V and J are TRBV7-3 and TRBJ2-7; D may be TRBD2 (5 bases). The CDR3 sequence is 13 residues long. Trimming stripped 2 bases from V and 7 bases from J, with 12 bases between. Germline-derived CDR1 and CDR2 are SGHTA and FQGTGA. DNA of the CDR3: TGTGCCAGCAGCTTAGGAAGGGAGAGGGAGCAGTACTTC. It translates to CASSLGREREQYF.

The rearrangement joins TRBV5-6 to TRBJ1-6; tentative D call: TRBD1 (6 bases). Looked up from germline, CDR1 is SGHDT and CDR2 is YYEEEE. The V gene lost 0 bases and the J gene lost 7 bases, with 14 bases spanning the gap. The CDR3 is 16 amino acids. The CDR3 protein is CASSLDRGLVNSPLHF. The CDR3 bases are TGTGCCAGCAGCTTGGACCGGGGGCTGGTCAATTCACCCCTCCACTTT.

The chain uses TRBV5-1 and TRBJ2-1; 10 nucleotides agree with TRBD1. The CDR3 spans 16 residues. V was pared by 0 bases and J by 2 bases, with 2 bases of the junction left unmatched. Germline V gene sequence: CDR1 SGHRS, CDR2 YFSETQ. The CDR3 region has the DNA TGCGCCAGCAGCTTGGGACAGGGGGCGACCTACAATGAGCAGTTCTTC. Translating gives CASSLGQGATYNEQFF.

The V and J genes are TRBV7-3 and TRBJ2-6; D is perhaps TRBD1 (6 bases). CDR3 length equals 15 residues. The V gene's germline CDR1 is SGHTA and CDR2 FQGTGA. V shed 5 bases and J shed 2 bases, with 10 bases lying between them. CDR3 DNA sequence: TGTGCCAGCAGCCCCCGGACAGCTGGGGCCAACGTCCTGACTTTC. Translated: CASSPRTAGANVLTF.

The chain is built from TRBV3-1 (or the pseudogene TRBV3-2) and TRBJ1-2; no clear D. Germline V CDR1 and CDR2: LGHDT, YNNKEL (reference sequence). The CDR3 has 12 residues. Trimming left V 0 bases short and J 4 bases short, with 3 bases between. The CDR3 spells CASSQESYGYTF. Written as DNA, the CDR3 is TGTGCCAGCAGCCAAGAAAGCTATGGCTACACCTTC.